This T cell receptor beta chain derives from a study of blood T cell repertoires in COVID-19. CDR3 length: 17 amino acids. Germline lookup yields CDR1 SNHLY and CDR2 FYNNEI. The trim removed 0 bases at V and 0 bases at J, leaving 2 bases unmatched. Generated by immunoSEQ multiplex PCR, the TCRdb table keeps only in-frame clones and is missing some. This sample has about 480,000 clones, with approximately 87% found just once. The chain has TRBV2 and TRBJ2-6; 7 bases map to TRBD2. The source material was PBMCs or T cells enriched from blood (not recorded which). The sequence was obtained from a woman in her 40s who had recovered from COVID-19. The CDR3 DNA follows: TGTGCCAGCAGTGAAGCGGGGAGGGCCTCTGGGGCCAACGTCCTGACTTTC. Amino acids: CASSEAGRASGANVLTF.